This T cell receptor beta chain was recovered during a study of vaccination and CD4 T cells after COVID-19 (dated by TCRdb to 2021 to 2024). Turning to the overall study: Convalescent patients had a positive SARS-CoV-2 result on nasal swab PCR, and of these patients, several had mild disease and one had severe disease. As controls, cultures received a CEFX viral epitope pool (the positive control), an HIV-1 Nef peptide pool (the negative control), or no peptide at all. For stimulating the cultures, overlapping spike peptide pools were used, derived from SARS-CoV-2 as well as from the common cold coronaviruses HCoV-NL63, HCoV-OC43 and HCoV-229E. Participants received two doses of either the Pfizer-BioNTech BNT162b2 vaccine (n=8) or the Moderna mRNA-1273 vaccine (n=2). Post-vaccine blood samples were obtained a median of about 72 days after the second vaccine dose, with a range of about 14 to 241 days. In roughly nine COVID-19 convalescent patients and a few infection-naive healthy vaccine recipients, the spike-specific CD4+ TCR repertoire before mRNA vaccination was compared with the repertoire after mRNA vaccination. Post-COVID blood samples were collected from convalescent patients a median of roughly 100 days after diagnosis, with a range of roughly 35 to 170 days. In the convalescent cohort there were six males and four females, among whom were two Hispanic individuals, seven Caucasians, two Asians and one multiracial person.

Libraries were built with PCR. DNA from cultured CD4+ T cells underwent TCR sequencing with the Oncomine TCR Beta short-read assay at the Johns Hopkins FTIC core. Genomic DNA was extracted from the cultured CD4+ T cells with the QIAamp micro DNA kit. Oncomine TCR Beta libraries from cultured CD4+ T cells were pooled with unique dual indexes and sequenced on an Illumina iSeq 100. Per the original workflow: Non-productive sequences were removed, and CDR3s not starting with C, not ending with F or W, or shorter than 7 amino acids were discarded. Antigen-specific clonotypes were identified with the MANAFEST web application by comparing peptide-stimulated wells with reference and other culture wells. For a clone to be called positive, the clone needed an FDR below 0.05, an odds ratio above 5, and a productive frequency above 0.1% in at least two of three replicate wells. A clonotype counted as cross-reactive if it showed significant expansion both in the SARS-CoV-2 spike wells and in at least one common cold coronavirus spike condition. Levenshtein distances (stringdist) and unrooted phylogenetic trees (ape) in R version 3.6.1 were used to assess CDR3 homology. TCRdb passed the public sequencing reads through fastp at Q25 and MiXCR, retaining productive beta sequences. Rows are combined by CDR3 protein, so each entry shows the most common genes and DNA. These V and J calls originate from TCRdb's pipeline instead of the authors' own analysis. The sample table holds about 12,000 distinct CDR3 sequences, of which 60% were seen once. Roughly 22% of the sample is taken by the ten largest.

V loses 6 bases, J loses 1 base, and the germline ends lie 12 bases apart. Measured from the cysteine to the phenylalanine, the CDR3 is 13 residues long. Only the CDR3 portion is preserved as DNA: 39 bases, with reading frame beginning at the first base. CDR1 and CDR2, looked up from the germline V gene (reference sequence), are DFQATT and SNEGSKA. General study outcomes and caveats: Among the post-vaccine SARS-CoV-2-reactive clones in convalescent patients, a median roughly 85% showed up only after vaccination, which suggests vaccine-specific priming. The number of convalescent patients in the study was relatively small, and the study did not examine early timepoints following natural infection. Of the vaccine-specific clones found in convalescent patients, nearly all (304 of 307) were mono-reactive for SARS-CoV-2 spike instead of being cross-reactive with common cold coronaviruses. The median count of SARS-CoV-2-reactive clonotypes went up from 21 after infection to roughly 38 after vaccination, although the change was not significant.

This clonotype occurred a few times. There is no known antigen for this receptor. Base-call qualities are not available, and no considerably larger clone is one nucleotide away. According to the study, the label for this sample's treatment or condition signals: 10-day PBMC culture with coronavirus spike peptide pools or control peptides (ViraFEST assay). The ViraFEST assay, used in the study, expanded antigen-specific T cells with peptide pools and then identified the expanded clonotypes through TCR sequencing. Positive SARS-CoV-2 PCR tests in the convalescent patients dated from March to December 2020, before Alpha, Beta and Delta variants emerged in the United States. PBMCs were cultured at around 2 million per well in IMDM supplemented with 5% human AB serum and 8 to 10 IU/ml IL-2, with 9.5 to 10 ug/ml peptide pools added. On days 3 and 7, half of the culture medium was replaced with fresh IL-2-containing medium. After 9 to 11 days of culture, CD4+ T cells were isolated by negative selection with the EasySep CD4+ T cell isolation kit. PBMCs were separated from whole blood using Ficoll-Paque Plus gradient centrifugation and then either used fresh or cryopreserved at -140C. Each culture condition was generally run in triplicate wells.

The sequence links TRBV20-1 to TRBJ1-1, with the D segment identity uncertain. The specimen was CD4+ T cells from blood, cultured in vitro. The sequence was collected from a human donor who had recovered from COVID-19. The DNA is TGCAGTGCATTGACAACCGAGAACACTGAAGCTTTCTTT. Its translation is CSALTTENTEAFF.